This T cell receptor beta chain was recovered during a study of blood T cell repertoires in COVID-19. Study-level background: Acute and convalescent COVID-19 samples came from the United States, Italy and Spain. The analysed material was cDNA or gDNA that came from T cells, B-cell-depleted T cells, or PBMCs.

While infection was still active, Seattle patients were enrolled and then followed longitudinally. Generated by immunoSEQ multiplex PCR, the TCRdb table keeps only in-frame clones and is missing some. Here the sample spans fewer than 600,000 clones, roughly 89% being singletons. The CDR3 extends over 13 amino acids. The V gene's germline CDR1 is LGHDT and CDR2 YNNKEL (reference sequence). The germline V and J ends were trimmed by 4 bases and 3 bases, with 7 bases remaining between them. The receptor's source is a man younger than 35 with COVID-19, enrolled during active disease. The sample was peripheral blood. The J gene is TRBJ1-5, the V gene TRBV3-1 (or the pseudogene TRBV3-2); D gene uncertain. Here the CDR3 reads CASSPLVNQPQHF. In DNA form, the CDR3 reads TGTGCCAGCAGCCCGCTAGTCAATCAGCCCCAGCATTTT.